In its sample, the clone carrying this T cell receptor beta chain was seen once. The source of the sample is a study of radiotherapy plus CTLA-4 blockade in lung cancer. CDR1 and CDR2 (germline): MNHNS, SASEGT. V lost 7 bases and J 11 bases, leaving 11 bases between the germline ends. The CDR3 consists of 11 residues. Measured with immunoSEQ multiplex PCR; TCRdb has only the in-frame clones, and not every one. The sample has fewer than 70,000 clones, roughly 78% seen once. The specimen comprised peripheral blood, sampled from a patient treated with radiotherapy plus ipilimumab. V gene TRBV6-1 combines with J gene TRBJ1-4; D unclear. This clonotype was obtained from a human donor with non-small cell lung cancer who had a complete response to radiotherapy plus ipilimumab. Here the CDR3 reads CASMGLRKLFF. The CDR3 DNA reads as TGTGCCAGCATGGGGTTAAGGAAACTGTTTTTT.